Presented here are 8 T cell receptor beta chains from one specimen sequenced in a study of shared clonotypes between healthy human individuals. Clones were sequenced by immunoSEQ multiplex PCR, and TCRdb holds only the in-frame ones, with some missing. The data contain approximately 2,000,000 clones, 80% to 95% of them seen just once; the ten biggest clones take up about 0.41%. Sample: naive CD4+ T cells from PBMCs. Subset indicated: CD45RA+ positively selected. The origin of the receptors is a man aged 18 to 29 in good health. Some clones in this sample may be carry-over from other donors' samples.

The sample holds one count of this clone. The gene calls are TRBV13 and TRBJ2-5; possible D gene TRBD2, 6 bases. V lost 2 bases to trimming and J lost 0 bases, with 13 bases between them. The CDR3 length is 16 residues. In germline, CDR1 is PRHDT, CDR2 FYEKMQ (reference sequence). CDR3 loop: CASSLSRASDQETQYF. CDR3 nucleotide sequence: TGTGCCAGCAGCTTATCTAGGGCTAGCGACCAAGAGACCCAGTACTTC. Combining the CDR3 with reference TRBV13 and TRBJ2-5 gives the whole variable domain AAGVIQSPRHLIKEKRETATLKCYPIPRHDTVYWYQQGPGQDPQFLISFYEKMQSDKGSIPDRFSAQQFSDYHSELNMSSLELGDSALYFCASSLSRASDQETQYFGPGTRLLVL.

The rearrangement joins TRBV5-1 to TRBJ2-1; 10 bases line up with TRBD2. Germline CDR1 reads SGHRS; CDR2 reads YFSETQ. After removal of 0 bases from V and 7 bases from J, the junction contained 4 bases not matched to a gene. The CDR3 contains 15 residues. CDR3 amino acids: CASSLVEREGNEQFF. In DNA, the CDR3 is TGCGCCAGCAGCTTGGTTGAGCGGGAGGGGAATGAGCAGTTCTTC.

This sequence joins TRBV27 and TRBJ2-3; 10 bases line up with TRBD2. CDR3 length: 21 amino acids. With 6 bases clipped from V and 4 bases from J, the junction kept 25 bases outside the gene matches. Germline V lookup: CDR1 MNHEY, CDR2 SMNVEV (reference sequence). DNA of the CDR3: TGTGCCAGCAGACTAGCCCCGGGACGGAAAAGAGCGGGAGGGATGCCAGATACGCAGTATTTT. Amino acids: CASRLAPGRKRAGGMPDTQYF.

In nucleotides, the CDR3 is TGTGCCAGCAGCCCGCGGGACGGGTATATGTACGAGCAGTACTTC. As protein: CASSPRDGYMYEQYF. This chain joins TRBV27 and TRBJ2-7, with a tentative D call TRBD2 (6 bases). Germline V gene data show CDR1 as MNHEY and CDR2 as SMNVEV (reference sequence). This CDR3 has 15 residues. V was clipped by 6 bases and J by 4 bases, with 19 bases between them.

As for this clone: Other DNA sequences from this sample encode an identical CDR3 as well. V and J are TRBV5-4 and TRBJ2-7; 10 nucleotides agree with TRBD1. Germline V gives CDR1 SGHNT, CDR2 YYREEE (reference sequence). J gave up 3 bases and V 3 bases, and 3 bases lay outside the gene matches. There are 14 residues in the CDR3. The CDR3 protein is CASSSGQGIYEQYF. DNA for the CDR3: TGTGCCAGCAGCTCGGGACAGGGGATCTACGAGCAGTACTTC.

The V call is TRBV2, the J call TRBJ2-7; D is ambiguous. Germline values: CDR1 SNHLY, CDR2 FYNNEI. The CDR3 spans 13 residues. The ends were cut back, 2 bases at V and 6 bases at J, with 11 bases in the middle. The CDR3: CASSENLGGEQYF. As DNA, the CDR3 is TGTGCCAGCAGTGAAAATCTGGGTGGCGAGCAGTACTTC.

This chain links TRBV18 with TRBJ2-1; the match to TRBD2 covers 7 bases. CDR3 length: 15 amino acids. The V gene's germline CDR1 is KGHSH and CDR2 LQKENI. Trimming at V came to 4 bases and at J to 0 bases, leaving 3 bases not matched to a gene. The CDR3 here is CASSQTSDSYNEQFF. The DNA of the CDR3 is TGTGCCAGCTCACAAACTAGCGACTCCTACAATGAGCAGTTCTTC.

The chain links TRBV7-2 to TRBJ2-7; D unclear. CDR1 is SGHTA, CDR2 FQGNSA, per germline. The V and J ends lost 4 bases and 7 bases respectively, with 17 bases between them. The CDR3 extends over 14 amino acids. Written as DNA, the CDR3 is TGTGCCAGCAGCTCTGTCGGCACCGGGTGGGAGCAGTACTTC. Translating gives CASSSVGTGWEQYF.